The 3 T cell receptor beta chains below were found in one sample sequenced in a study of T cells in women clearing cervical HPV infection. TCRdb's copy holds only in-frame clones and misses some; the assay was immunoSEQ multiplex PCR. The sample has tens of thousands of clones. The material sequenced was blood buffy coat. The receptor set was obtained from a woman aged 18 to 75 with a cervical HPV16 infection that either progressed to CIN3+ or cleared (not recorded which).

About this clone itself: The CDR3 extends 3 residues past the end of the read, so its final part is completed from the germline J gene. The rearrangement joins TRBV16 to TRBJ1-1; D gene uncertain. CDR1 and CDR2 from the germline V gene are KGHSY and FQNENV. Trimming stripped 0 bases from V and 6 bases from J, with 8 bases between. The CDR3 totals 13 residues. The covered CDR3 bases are TGTGCCAGCAGCCAATCAACGGCGGCTGAA. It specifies CASSQSTAAE. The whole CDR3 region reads CASSQSTAAEAFF.

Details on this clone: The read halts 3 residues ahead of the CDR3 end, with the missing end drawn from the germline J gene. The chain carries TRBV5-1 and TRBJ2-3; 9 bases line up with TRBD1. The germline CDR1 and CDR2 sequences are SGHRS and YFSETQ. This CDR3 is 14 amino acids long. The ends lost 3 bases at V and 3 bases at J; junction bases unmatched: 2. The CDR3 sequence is CASSYGQGTDTQYF. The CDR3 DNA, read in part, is TGCGCCAGCAGCTATGGACAGGGGACAGATACG. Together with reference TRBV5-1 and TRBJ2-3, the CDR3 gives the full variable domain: KAGVTQTPRYLIKTRGQQVTLSCSPISGHRSVSWYQQTPGQGLQFLFEYFSETQRNKGNFPGRFSGRQFSNSRSEMNVSTLELGDSALYLCASSYGQGTDTQYFGPGTRLTVL.

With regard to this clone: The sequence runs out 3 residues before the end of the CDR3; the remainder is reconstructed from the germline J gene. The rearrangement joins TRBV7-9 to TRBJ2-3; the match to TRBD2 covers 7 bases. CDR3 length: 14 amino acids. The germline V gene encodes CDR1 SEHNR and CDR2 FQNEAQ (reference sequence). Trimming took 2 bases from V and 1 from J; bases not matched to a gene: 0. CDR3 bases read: TGTGCCAGCAGCTTACTAGCGGGCACAGATACG. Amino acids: CASSLLAGTDT. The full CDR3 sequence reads CASSLLAGTDTQYF. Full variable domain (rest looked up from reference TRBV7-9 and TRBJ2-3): DTGVSQNPRHKITKRGQNVTFRCDPISEHNRLYWYRQTLGQGPEFLTYFQNEAQLEKSRLLSDRFSAERPKGSFSTLEIQRTEQGDSAMYLCASSLLAGTDTQYFGPGTRLTVL.